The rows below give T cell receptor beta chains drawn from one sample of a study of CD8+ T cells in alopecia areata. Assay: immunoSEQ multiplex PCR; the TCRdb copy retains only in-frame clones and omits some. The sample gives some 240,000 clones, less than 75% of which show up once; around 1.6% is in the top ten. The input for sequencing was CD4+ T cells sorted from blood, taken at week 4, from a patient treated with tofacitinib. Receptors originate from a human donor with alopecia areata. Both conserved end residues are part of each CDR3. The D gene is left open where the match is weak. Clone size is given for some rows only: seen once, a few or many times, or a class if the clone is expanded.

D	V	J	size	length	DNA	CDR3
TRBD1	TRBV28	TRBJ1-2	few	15	TGTGCCAGCAGCTTCCGGGACAGGGGCCTAAATGGCTACACCTTC	CASSFRDRGLNGYTF
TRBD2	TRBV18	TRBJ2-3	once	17	TGTGCCAGCTCACCACGGCCCCTAGCGGGGGACACAGATACGCAGTATTTT	CASSPRPLAGDTDTQYF
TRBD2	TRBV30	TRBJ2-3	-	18	TGTGCCTGGAGTCCGGGGACTAGCGGGGGGCTAGCCCCAGATACGCAGTATTTT	CAWSPGTSGGLAPDTQYF
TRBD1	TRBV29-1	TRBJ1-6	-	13	TGCGGTTGGACAGGGATGTTGAATTCACCCCTCCACTTT	CGWTGMLNSPLHF
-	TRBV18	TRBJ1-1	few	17	TGTGCCAGCTCACCTAGCCGATCCACAGTCCTGAACACTGAAGCTTTCTTT	CASSPSRSTVLNTEAFF
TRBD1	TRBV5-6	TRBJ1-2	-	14	TGTGCCAGCAGCTCCGGGACAGTGAACTATGGCTACACCTTC	CASSSGTVNYGYTF
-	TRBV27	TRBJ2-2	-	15	TGTGCCAGCAGTTTGGGGCAGGGGAGGTCCGGGGAGCTGTTTTTT	CASSLGQGRSGELFF
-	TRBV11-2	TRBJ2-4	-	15	TGTGCCAGCAGCGAGACTAGTATAACCAAAAACATTCAGTACTTC	CASSETSITKNIQYF
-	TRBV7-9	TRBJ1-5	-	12	TGTGCCAGCAGCGCCGGCACAGGACCCCAGCATTTT	CASSAGTGPQHF
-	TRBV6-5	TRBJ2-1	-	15	TGTGCCAGCAGTTTCGCGGGTTCCTCCTACAATGAGCAGTTCTTC	CASSFAGSSYNEQFF
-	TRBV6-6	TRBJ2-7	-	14	TGTGCCAGCAGTTACTCGGATCATACCTACGAGCAGTACTTC	CASSYSDHTYEQYF
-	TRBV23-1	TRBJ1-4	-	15	TGCGCCAGCAGTCATCAGACAGGTGGGGGCGAAAAACTGTTTTTT	CASSHQTGGGEKLFF